The clone carrying this TCR beta chain was recorded many times. Its antigen is undetermined. This entry comes from a study of CD8 T cells in ankylosing spondylitis. Study results and limitations: What appeared characteristic of ankylosing spondylitis blood was a TCR beta motif of several highly homologous variants.

TCRdb passed the 5' RACE reads through MiXCR, listing each CDR3 protein once. The table lists 100,000 to 150,000 distinct CDR3 sequences, around 7% of them singletons. The J segment lost 7 bases and the V segment lost 5 bases, leaving 6 bases of the junction unmatched. The CDR3 has 13 amino acids. Germline-derived CDR1 and CDR2 are MNHEY and SMNVEV (reference sequence). Specimen: blood, either unsorted or a sorted T cell fraction (not recorded which). The TCR originated in a male donor with ankylosing spondylitis or in good health (not recorded which). The chain employs TRBV27 and TRBJ2-7, with 9 bases aligning to TRBD1. In DNA form, the CDR3 reads TGTGCCAGCAGTCCGACGACAGGGGGTGAGCAGTACTTC. This translates into CASSPTTGGEQYF.